A selection of T cell receptor beta chains follows, all from one sample in a study of human T cells and chemical hapten exposure. One entry per CDR3 protein results from TCRdb running MiXCR on the reads. This sample yields 100,000 to 150,000 distinct CDR3 sequences, of which less than 10% are seen a single time; around 1.4% belongs to the top ten. The specimen sequenced was whole blood. These receptors came from a human donor in good health. Some clones in this sample may be carry-over from other donors' samples. Each CDR3 is given with its conserved first and last residue. Each record gives: V gene, CDR3 length, clone size, J gene, D gene, CDR3 protein, CDR3 DNA. The D gene is left open where the match is weak. Some rows have no size entry. The others give once, few or many, or a class for an expanded clone.

v_call: TRBV6-2/TRBV6-3; cdr3_length: 13; clone_size: NA; j_call: TRBJ2-5; d_call: NA; cdr3_aa: CASRKGNQETQYF; cdr3_nt: TGTGCCAGCCGAAAGGGGAACCAAGAGACCCAGTACTTC
v_call: TRBV27; cdr3_length: 14; clone_size: few; j_call: TRBJ2-1; d_call: TRBD2; cdr3_aa: CASSPRLAYNEQFF; cdr3_nt: TGTGCCAGCAGCCCCCGACTAGCTTACAATGAGCAGTTCTTC
v_call: TRBV2; cdr3_length: 14; clone_size: NA; j_call: TRBJ2-7; d_call: NA; cdr3_aa: CASSLADAPYEQYF; cdr3_nt: TGTGCCAGCAGTTTGGCGGACGCTCCCTACGAGCAGTACTTC
v_call: TRBV4-2; cdr3_length: 14; clone_size: NA; j_call: TRBJ1-1; d_call: NA; cdr3_aa: CASSQTGTNAEAFF; cdr3_nt: TGTGCCAGCAGCCAAACGGGCACAAACGCTGAAGCTTTCTTT
v_call: TRBV29-1; cdr3_length: 12; clone_size: many; j_call: TRBJ1-2; d_call: NA; cdr3_aa: CSVRTDLRGYTF; cdr3_nt: TGCAGCGTTCGGACGGACCTCAGGGGCTACACCTTC
v_call: TRBV4-2; cdr3_length: 15; clone_size: NA; j_call: TRBJ1-2; d_call: TRBD1; cdr3_aa: CASSQEEGAFYGYTF; cdr3_nt: TGTGCCAGCAGCCAAGAGGAGGGGGCCTTCTATGGCTACACCTTC
v_call: TRBV12-3/TRBV12-4; cdr3_length: 15; clone_size: many; j_call: TRBJ2-7; d_call: NA; cdr3_aa: CASRKTGTSTYEQYF; cdr3_nt: TGTGCCAGCAGGAAGACCGGGACGTCGACCTACGAGCAGTACTTC
v_call: TRBV4-2; cdr3_length: 16; clone_size: few; j_call: TRBJ2-7; d_call: NA; cdr3_aa: CASSQELKGVGYEQYF; cdr3_nt: TGTGCCAGCAGCCAAGAACTCAAGGGGGTTGGTTACGAGCAGTACTTC
v_call: TRBV14; cdr3_length: 15; clone_size: NA; j_call: TRBJ1-3; d_call: NA; cdr3_aa: CASSSLLLSGNTIYF; cdr3_nt: TGTGCCAGCAGCTCACTTCTTCTCTCTGGAAACACCATATATTTT
v_call: TRBV6-1; cdr3_length: 10; clone_size: few; j_call: TRBJ2-1; d_call: NA; cdr3_aa: CASSERQQFF; cdr3_nt: TGTGCCAGCAGTGAAAGGCAGCAGTTCTTC
v_call: TRBV7-9; cdr3_length: 14; clone_size: few; j_call: TRBJ1-2; d_call: NA; cdr3_aa: CASSSGTYNYGYTF; cdr3_nt: TGTGCCAGCAGCTCAGGGACATACAACTATGGCTACACCTTC
v_call: TRBV20-1; cdr3_length: 11; clone_size: many; j_call: TRBJ1-1; d_call: NA; cdr3_aa: CSARTGLDAFF; cdr3_nt: TGCAGTGCTAGAACAGGGTTGGACGCTTTCTTT
v_call: TRBV12-3/TRBV12-4; cdr3_length: 15; clone_size: many; j_call: TRBJ1-4; d_call: NA; cdr3_aa: CASSGVAGRYEKLFF; cdr3_nt: TGTGCCAGCAGTGGGGTGGCAGGGCGATACGAAAAACTGTTTTTT
v_call: TRBV29-1; cdr3_length: 12; clone_size: many; j_call: TRBJ1-2; d_call: NA; cdr3_aa: CSAEQALGGYTF; cdr3_nt: TGCAGCGCCGAGCAGGCTCTAGGTGGCTACACCTTC
v_call: TRBV5-5; cdr3_length: 16; clone_size: few; j_call: TRBJ1-2; d_call: NA; cdr3_aa: CASSLSPGQQGYGYTF; cdr3_nt: TGTGCCAGCAGCTTGTCACCGGGGCAGCAGGGCTATGGCTACACCTTC
v_call: TRBV12-3/TRBV12-4; cdr3_length: 15; clone_size: NA; j_call: TRBJ2-1; d_call: NA; cdr3_aa: CASTPDGAVHNEQFF; cdr3_nt: TGTGCCAGCACCCCGGATGGTGCGGTTCACAATGAGCAGTTCTTC
v_call: TRBV4-1; cdr3_length: 15; clone_size: few; j_call: TRBJ2-3; d_call: NA; cdr3_aa: CASSQELRGTDTQYF; cdr3_nt: TGCGCCAGCAGCCAAGAGTTGCGCGGCACAGATACGCAGTATTTT
v_call: TRBV19; cdr3_length: 13; clone_size: few; j_call: TRBJ1-2; d_call: NA; cdr3_aa: CASSIHSGPGYTF; cdr3_nt: TGTGCCAGTAGTATCCACTCTGGGCCAGGCTACACCTTC
v_call: TRBV20-1; cdr3_length: 13; clone_size: few; j_call: TRBJ2-7; d_call: NA; cdr3_aa: CSASLPGSYEQYF; cdr3_nt: TGCAGTGCTAGTTTACCGGGCTCCTACGAGCAGTACTTC
v_call: TRBV5-6; cdr3_length: 11; clone_size: many; j_call: TRBJ2-7; d_call: NA; cdr3_aa: CASSSTYEQYF; cdr3_nt: TGTGCCAGCAGCTCTACCTACGAGCAGTACTTC
v_call: TRBV29-1; cdr3_length: 12; clone_size: NA; j_call: TRBJ2-7; d_call: NA; cdr3_aa: CSVSGTPYEQYF; cdr3_nt: TGCAGCGTTTCAGGGACACCTTACGAGCAGTACTTC
v_call: TRBV12-5; cdr3_length: 15; clone_size: few; j_call: TRBJ2-1; d_call: NA; cdr3_aa: CASGWGDDSVNEQFF; cdr3_nt: TGTGCTAGTGGTTGGGGGGATGACTCCGTCAATGAGCAGTTCTTC
v_call: TRBV6-5; cdr3_length: 13; clone_size: many; j_call: TRBJ1-5; d_call: NA; cdr3_aa: CASSKRGGQPQHF; cdr3_nt: TGTGCCAGCAGCAAAAGAGGTGGTCAGCCCCAGCATTTT
v_call: TRBV12-5; cdr3_length: 13; clone_size: NA; j_call: TRBJ2-4; d_call: NA; cdr3_aa: CASAQDTPNIQYF; cdr3_nt: TGTGCTAGTGCCCAGGACACCCCAAACATTCAGTACTTC
v_call: TRBV20-1; cdr3_length: 14; clone_size: NA; j_call: TRBJ2-1; d_call: NA; cdr3_aa: CSARDRWGIGEQFF; cdr3_nt: TGCAGTGCTAGAGATAGGTGGGGGATAGGTGAGCAGTTCTTC
v_call: TRBV12-3/TRBV12-4; cdr3_length: 13; clone_size: many; j_call: TRBJ2-1; d_call: NA; cdr3_aa: CASSLTHDNEQFF; cdr3_nt: TGTGCCAGCAGTTTAACCCACGATAATGAGCAGTTCTTC
v_call: TRBV5-1; cdr3_length: 15; clone_size: few; j_call: TRBJ2-4; d_call: TRBD2; cdr3_aa: CASSLDGRATGIQYF; cdr3_nt: TGCGCCAGCAGCTTGGACGGGAGGGCCACCGGCATTCAGTACTTC
v_call: TRBV29-1; cdr3_length: 14; clone_size: NA; j_call: TRBJ2-2; d_call: NA; cdr3_aa: CSVDPRAGGGELFF; cdr3_nt: TGCAGCGTTGACCCCAGGGCGGGTGGCGGGGAGCTGTTTTTT
v_call: TRBV13; cdr3_length: 14; clone_size: few; j_call: TRBJ2-7; d_call: TRBD1; cdr3_aa: CASSEGTGSYEQYF; cdr3_nt: TGTGCCAGCAGCGAGGGGACAGGCTCCTACGAGCAGTACTTC
v_call: TRBV20-1; cdr3_length: 13; clone_size: NA; j_call: TRBJ2-3; d_call: NA; cdr3_aa: CSARVPGTDTQYF; cdr3_nt: TGCAGTGCTAGAGTCCCGGGCACAGATACGCAGTATTTT
v_call: TRBV27; cdr3_length: 15; clone_size: many; j_call: TRBJ1-5; d_call: TRBD1; cdr3_aa: CASSLGQGGNQPQHF; cdr3_nt: TGTGCCAGCAGTTTAGGACAGGGAGGCAATCAGCCCCAGCATTTT
v_call: TRBV6-4; cdr3_length: 16; clone_size: NA; j_call: TRBJ2-2; d_call: NA; cdr3_aa: CASSDESTSNTGELFF; cdr3_nt: TGTGCCAGCAGTGACGAGTCGACTTCGAACACCGGGGAGCTGTTTTTT
v_call: TRBV3-1; cdr3_length: 16; clone_size: NA; j_call: TRBJ2-3; d_call: NA; cdr3_aa: CASSQGPGTSTDTQYF; cdr3_nt: TGTGCCAGCAGCCAAGGCCCGGGAACTAGCACAGATACGCAGTATTTT
v_call: TRBV7-3; cdr3_length: 14; clone_size: many; j_call: TRBJ1-1; d_call: NA; cdr3_aa: CASSFGTAGAEAFF; cdr3_nt: TGTGCCAGCAGCTTTGGGACGGCCGGGGCTGAAGCTTTCTTT
v_call: TRBV6-5; cdr3_length: 13; clone_size: many; j_call: TRBJ2-2; d_call: NA; cdr3_aa: CASSYDVTGELFF; cdr3_nt: TGTGCCAGCAGTTACGACGTCACCGGGGAGCTGTTTTTT
v_call: TRBV5-4; cdr3_length: 16; clone_size: NA; j_call: TRBJ2-1; d_call: NA; cdr3_aa: CASSFGAGPSYNEQFF; cdr3_nt: TGTGCCAGCAGCTTTGGCGCGGGGCCCTCCTACAATGAGCAGTTCTTC
v_call: TRBV7-2; cdr3_length: 16; clone_size: NA; j_call: TRBJ1-4; d_call: NA; cdr3_aa: CASSSQGSVANEKLFF; cdr3_nt: TGTGCCAGCAGCTCACAGGGATCAGTTGCTAATGAAAAACTGTTTTTT
v_call: TRBV29-1; cdr3_length: 19; clone_size: many; j_call: TRBJ2-6; d_call: TRBD1; cdr3_aa: CSVSDPDRPGNSGANVLTF; cdr3_nt: TGCAGCGTTTCCGACCCGGACAGGCCAGGGAACTCTGGGGCCAACGTCCTGACTTTC
v_call: TRBV12-3/TRBV12-4; cdr3_length: 13; clone_size: NA; j_call: TRBJ2-2; d_call: NA; cdr3_aa: CASSFVSPGELFF; cdr3_nt: TGTGCCAGCAGTTTTGTTTCCCCCGGGGAGCTGTTTTTT
v_call: TRBV20-1; cdr3_length: 15; clone_size: NA; j_call: TRBJ2-7; d_call: TRBD2; cdr3_aa: CSARIPTSGTDEQYF; cdr3_nt: TGCAGTGCTAGGATCCCGACTAGCGGGACCGACGAGCAGTACTTC
v_call: TRBV27; cdr3_length: 13; clone_size: few; j_call: TRBJ2-7; d_call: NA; cdr3_aa: CASSLSMGREQYF; cdr3_nt: TGTGCCAGCAGTTTATCGATGGGTAGGGAGCAGTACTTC
v_call: TRBV10-3; cdr3_length: 15; clone_size: NA; j_call: TRBJ2-3; d_call: TRBD1; cdr3_aa: CAISNRGRDTDTQYF; cdr3_nt: TGTGCCATCAGCAACAGGGGACGAGACACAGATACGCAGTATTTT
v_call: TRBV4-3; cdr3_length: 20; clone_size: NA; j_call: TRBJ2-5; d_call: TRBD2; cdr3_aa: CASSQDGGTSGGPSGETQYF; cdr3_nt: TGCGCCAGCAGCCAAGATGGGGGGACTAGCGGGGGTCCATCAGGAGAGACCCAGTACTTC
v_call: TRBV12-5; cdr3_length: 14; clone_size: NA; j_call: TRBJ2-3; d_call: TRBD1; cdr3_aa: CASGPTGGTDTQYF; cdr3_nt: TGTGCTAGTGGCCCGACAGGGGGCACAGATACGCAGTATTTT
v_call: TRBV5-1; cdr3_length: 17; clone_size: many; j_call: TRBJ1-1; d_call: NA; cdr3_aa: CASSLMTLGVFGTEAFF; cdr3_nt: TGCGCCAGCAGCTTGATGACCCTCGGGGTCTTCGGGACTGAAGCTTTCTTT
v_call: TRBV6-5; cdr3_length: 14; clone_size: many; j_call: TRBJ1-4; d_call: TRBD1; cdr3_aa: CASSVRQGGGKLFF; cdr3_nt: TGTGCCAGCAGCGTAAGACAGGGGGGAGGAAAACTGTTTTTT
v_call: TRBV12-3/TRBV12-4; cdr3_length: 16; clone_size: few; j_call: TRBJ1-1; d_call: TRBD1; cdr3_aa: CASSLDRGRFSTEAFF; cdr3_nt: TGTGCCAGCAGTTTAGACAGGGGGCGATTTAGCACTGAAGCTTTCTTT
v_call: TRBV7-6; cdr3_length: 16; clone_size: many; j_call: TRBJ2-2; d_call: TRBD2; cdr3_aa: CASSRPSGTNTGELFF; cdr3_nt: TGTGCCAGCAGCCGACCTAGCGGGACGAACACCGGGGAGCTGTTTTTT
v_call: TRBV10-3; cdr3_length: 13; clone_size: NA; j_call: TRBJ2-3; d_call: TRBD2; cdr3_aa: CAISAGGTDTQYF; cdr3_nt: TGTGCCATCAGTGCCGGGGGGACAGATACGCAGTATTTT